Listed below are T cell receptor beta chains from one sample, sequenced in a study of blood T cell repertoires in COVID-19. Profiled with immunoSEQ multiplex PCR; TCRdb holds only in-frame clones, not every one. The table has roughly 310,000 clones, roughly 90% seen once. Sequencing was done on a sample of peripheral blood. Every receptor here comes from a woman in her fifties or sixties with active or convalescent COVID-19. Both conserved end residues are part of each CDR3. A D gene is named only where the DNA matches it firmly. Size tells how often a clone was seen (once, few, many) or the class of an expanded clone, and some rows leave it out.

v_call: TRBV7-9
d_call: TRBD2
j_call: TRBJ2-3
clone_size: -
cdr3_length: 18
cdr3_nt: TGTGCCAGCAGCCCTCCTAGCGGGAGGGCCGTAGTGGTAGATACGCAGTATTTT
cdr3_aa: CASSPPSGRAVVVDTQYF

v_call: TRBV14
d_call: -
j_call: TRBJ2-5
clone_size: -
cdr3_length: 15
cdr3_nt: TGTGCCAGCAGCCAAGGTGGCTCGCGGGCGGAGACCCAGTACTTC
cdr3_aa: CASSQGGSRAETQYF

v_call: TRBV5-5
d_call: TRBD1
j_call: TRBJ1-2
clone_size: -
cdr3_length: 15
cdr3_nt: TGTGCCAGCAGCGGAGGTGGGACAGGGGGAATCGGCTACACCTTC
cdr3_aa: CASSGGGTGGIGYTF

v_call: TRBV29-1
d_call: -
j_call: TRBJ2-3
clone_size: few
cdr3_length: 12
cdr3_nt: TGCAGCGTTGACGGGGGCACAGATACGCAGTATTTT
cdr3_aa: CSVDGGTDTQYF

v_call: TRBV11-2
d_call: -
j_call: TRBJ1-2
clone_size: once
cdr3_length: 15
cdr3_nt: TGTGCCAGCAGCACCCGGACAGCTCGGGTTTATGGCTACACCTTC
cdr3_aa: CASSTRTARVYGYTF

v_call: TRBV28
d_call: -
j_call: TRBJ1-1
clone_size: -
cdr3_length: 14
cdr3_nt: TGTGCCAGCCGAGAGAGGAGGGGGAACACTGAAGCTTTCTTT
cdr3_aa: CASRERRGNTEAFF

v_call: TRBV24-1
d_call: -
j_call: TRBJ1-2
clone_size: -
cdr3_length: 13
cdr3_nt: TGTGCCACCAGCCCAGGGGCAAACTATGGCTACACCTTC
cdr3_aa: CATSPGANYGYTF

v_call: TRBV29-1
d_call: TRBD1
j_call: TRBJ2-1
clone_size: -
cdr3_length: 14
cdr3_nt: TGCAGCGTTTCCCGACAGGGCAGGTACAATGAGCAGTTCTTC
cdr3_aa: CSVSRQGRYNEQFF

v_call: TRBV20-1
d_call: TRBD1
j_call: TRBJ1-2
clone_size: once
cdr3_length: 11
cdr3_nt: TGCTCGGGGACAGGGGGCTTGGGCTACACCTTC
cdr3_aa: CSGTGGLGYTF

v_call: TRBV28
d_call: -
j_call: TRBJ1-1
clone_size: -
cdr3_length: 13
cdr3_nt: TGTGCCAGCAAGCTAGGACAGAACACTGAAGCTTTCTTT
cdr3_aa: CASKLGQNTEAFF

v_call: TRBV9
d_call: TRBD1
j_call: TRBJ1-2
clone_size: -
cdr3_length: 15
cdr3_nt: TGTGCCAGCAGCAAATCCGGGACAGGGGCTTATGGCTACACCTTC
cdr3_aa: CASSKSGTGAYGYTF

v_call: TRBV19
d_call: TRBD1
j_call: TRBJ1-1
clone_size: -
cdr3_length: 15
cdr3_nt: TGTGCCAGTACCTTATCCGACAGGGGTGTCACTGAAGCTTTCTTT
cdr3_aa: CASTLSDRGVTEAFF

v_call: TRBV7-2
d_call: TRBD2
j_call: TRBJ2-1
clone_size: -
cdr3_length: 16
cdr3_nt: TGTGCCAGCAGCTTCCGTCGGGGGGGGTCCTACAATGAGCAGTTCTTC
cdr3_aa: CASSFRRGGSYNEQFF

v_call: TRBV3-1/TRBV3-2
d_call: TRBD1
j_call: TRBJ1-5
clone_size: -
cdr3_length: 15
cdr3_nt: TGTGCCAGCAGCCAAGGGACAGGGGAAAATCAGCCCCAGCATTTT
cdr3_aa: CASSQGTGENQPQHF

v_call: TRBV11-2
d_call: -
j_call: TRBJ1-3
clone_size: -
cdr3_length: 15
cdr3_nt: TGTGCCAGCAGCAACTCCAGGGGACCCGGAAACACCATATATTTT
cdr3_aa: CASSNSRGPGNTIYF

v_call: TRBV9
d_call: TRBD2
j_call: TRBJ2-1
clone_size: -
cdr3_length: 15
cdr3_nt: TGTGCCAGCAGCGAATCCGGGACTAGCACCAATGAGCAGTTCTTC
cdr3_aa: CASSESGTSTNEQFF

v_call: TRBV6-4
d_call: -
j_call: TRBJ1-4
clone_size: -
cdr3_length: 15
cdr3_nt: TGTGCCAGCAGTGACAAGGACAGCACTAATGAAAAACTGTTTTTT
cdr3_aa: CASSDKDSTNEKLFF

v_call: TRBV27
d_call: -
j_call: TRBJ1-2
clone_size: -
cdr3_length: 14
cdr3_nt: TGTGCCAGCAGTTTCGGGACAAAGGGCGATGGCTACACCTTC
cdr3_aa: CASSFGTKGDGYTF

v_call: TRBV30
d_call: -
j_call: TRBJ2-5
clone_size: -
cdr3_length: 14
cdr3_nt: TGTGCCTGGAGTCAAGGAGGGAGCGGGGAGACCCAGTACTTC
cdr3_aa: CAWSQGGSGETQYF

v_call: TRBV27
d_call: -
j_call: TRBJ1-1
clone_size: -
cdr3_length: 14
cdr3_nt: TGTGCCAGCAGTTTATCCGGGTTCGGCACTGAAGCTTTCTTT
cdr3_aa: CASSLSGFGTEAFF

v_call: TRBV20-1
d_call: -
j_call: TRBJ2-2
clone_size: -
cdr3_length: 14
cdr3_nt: TGCAGTGCTAGTGGCCCGTGGGAGACCGGGGAGCTGTTTTTT
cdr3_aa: CSASGPWETGELFF

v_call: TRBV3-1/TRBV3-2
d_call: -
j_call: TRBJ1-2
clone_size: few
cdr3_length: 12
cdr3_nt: TGTGCCAGCAGCCGGACAGACTATGGCTACACCTTC
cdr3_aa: CASSRTDYGYTF

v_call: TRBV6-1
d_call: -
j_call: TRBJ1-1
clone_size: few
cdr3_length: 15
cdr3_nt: TGTGCCAGCAGTGACCCAGGGATGGGAATGACTGAAGCTTTCTTT
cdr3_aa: CASSDPGMGMTEAFF

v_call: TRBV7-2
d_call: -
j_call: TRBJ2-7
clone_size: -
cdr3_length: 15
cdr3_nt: TGTGCCAGCAGCTTAGGGGCAGGGTCGACCTACGAGCAGTACTTC
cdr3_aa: CASSLGAGSTYEQYF

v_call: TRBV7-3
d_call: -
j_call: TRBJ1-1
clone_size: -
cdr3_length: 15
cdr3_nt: TGTGCCAGCAGCTCCCTCCCGGGGGGCGTGACTGAAGCTTTCTTT
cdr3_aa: CASSSLPGGVTEAFF

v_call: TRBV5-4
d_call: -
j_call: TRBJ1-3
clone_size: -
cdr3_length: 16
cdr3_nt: TGTGCCAGCAGCTTCGGGGCGGGGGCCTCTGGAAACACCATATATTTT
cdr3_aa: CASSFGAGASGNTIYF

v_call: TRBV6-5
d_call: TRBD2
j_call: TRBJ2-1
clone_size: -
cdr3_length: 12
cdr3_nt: TGTGCCAGCAGTTCACCGGGAGGTGAGCAGTTCTTC
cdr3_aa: CASSSPGGEQFF

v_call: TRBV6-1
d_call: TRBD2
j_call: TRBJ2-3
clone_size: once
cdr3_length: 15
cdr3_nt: TGTGCCAGCAGTGAAGGCGGGGGGTACACAGATACGCAGTATTTT
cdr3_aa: CASSEGGGYTDTQYF

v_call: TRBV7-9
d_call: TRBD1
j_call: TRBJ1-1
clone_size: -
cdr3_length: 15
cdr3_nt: TGTGCCAGCAGCGGGACAGGGCAGGAGGGGACTGAAGCTTTCTTT
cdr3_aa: CASSGTGQEGTEAFF

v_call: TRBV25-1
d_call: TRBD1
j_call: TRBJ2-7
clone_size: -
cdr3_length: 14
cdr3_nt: TGTGCCAGCAGCGGGACAGGGGGCTCCTACGAGCAGTACTTC
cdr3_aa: CASSGTGGSYEQYF

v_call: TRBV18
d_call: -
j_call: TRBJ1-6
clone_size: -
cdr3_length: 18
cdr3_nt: TGTGCCAGCTCACCGTCTCCCTCGGGGGGGACGCATAATTCACCCCTCCACTTT
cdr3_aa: CASSPSPSGGTHNSPLHF

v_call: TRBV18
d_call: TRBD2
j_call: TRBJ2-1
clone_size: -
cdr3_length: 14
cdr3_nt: TGTGCCAGCTCACCAGGGACTAGACGGCCTGAGCAGTTCTTC
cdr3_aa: CASSPGTRRPEQFF

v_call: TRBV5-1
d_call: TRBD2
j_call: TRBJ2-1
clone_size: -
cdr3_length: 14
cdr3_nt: TGCGCCAGCCGGACTAGCGAAGGCTACAATGAGCAGTTCTTC
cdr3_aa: CASRTSEGYNEQFF

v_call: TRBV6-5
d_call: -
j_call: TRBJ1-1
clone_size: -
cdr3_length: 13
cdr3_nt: TGTGCCAGCAGTTACTCGCGTGTGGGCGAAGCTTTCTTT
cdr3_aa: CASSYSRVGEAFF

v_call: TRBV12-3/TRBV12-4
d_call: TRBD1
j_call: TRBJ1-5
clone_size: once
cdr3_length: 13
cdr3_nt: TGTGCCAGCAGGCAGGGGGCGGGACAGCCCCAGCATTTT
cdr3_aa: CASRQGAGQPQHF

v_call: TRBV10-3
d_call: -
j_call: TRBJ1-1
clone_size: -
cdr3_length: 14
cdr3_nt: TGTGCCATCAGTGGTGGCAGTCAGAACACTGAAGCTTTCTTT
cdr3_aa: CAISGGSQNTEAFF

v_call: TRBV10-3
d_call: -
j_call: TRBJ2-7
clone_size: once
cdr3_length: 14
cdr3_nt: TGTGCCATTGGATGGACAGATAACTCCTACGAGCAGTACTTC
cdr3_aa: CAIGWTDNSYEQYF

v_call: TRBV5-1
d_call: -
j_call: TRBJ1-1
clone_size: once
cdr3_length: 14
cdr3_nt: TGCGCCAGCAGGAAGACAGGTTTGAACACTGAAGCTTTCTTT
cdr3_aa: CASRKTGLNTEAFF

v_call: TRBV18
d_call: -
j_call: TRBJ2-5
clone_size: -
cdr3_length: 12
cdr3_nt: TGTGCCAGCTCAAGAATTCGGGAGACCCAGTACTTC
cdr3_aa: CASSRIRETQYF

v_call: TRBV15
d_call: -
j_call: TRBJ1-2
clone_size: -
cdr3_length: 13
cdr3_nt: TGTGCCACCAGCAGAGATCTGGGCAATGGCTACACCTTC
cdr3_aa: CATSRDLGNGYTF

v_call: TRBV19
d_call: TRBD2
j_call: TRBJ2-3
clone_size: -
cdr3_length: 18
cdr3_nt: TGTGCCAGTAGTATAGATCCGAGACGGGGGGGTACGACAGATACGCAGTATTTT
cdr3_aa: CASSIDPRRGGTTDTQYF

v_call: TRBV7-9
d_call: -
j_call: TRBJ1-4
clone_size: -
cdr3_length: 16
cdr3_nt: TGTGCCAGCAGCCCAAGGGCAGGGACAACTAATGAAAAACTGTTTTTT
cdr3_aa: CASSPRAGTTNEKLFF

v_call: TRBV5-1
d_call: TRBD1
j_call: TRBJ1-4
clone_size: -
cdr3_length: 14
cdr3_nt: TGCGCCAGCAGCTTGCAGGGGGGCGATGAAAAACTGTTTTTT
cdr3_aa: CASSLQGGDEKLFF

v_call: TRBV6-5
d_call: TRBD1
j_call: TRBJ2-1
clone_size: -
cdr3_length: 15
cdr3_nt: TGTGCCAGCAGTTCAGGACAGGGGCGGTACAATGAGCAGTTCTTC
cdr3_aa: CASSSGQGRYNEQFF

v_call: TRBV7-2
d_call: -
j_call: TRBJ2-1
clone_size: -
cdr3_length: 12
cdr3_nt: TGTGCCAGCAGCTTAATCGGGAATGAGCAGTTCTTC
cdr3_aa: CASSLIGNEQFF

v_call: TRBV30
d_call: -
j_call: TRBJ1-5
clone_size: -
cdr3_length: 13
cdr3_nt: TGTGCCTGGAGTCCCAGCGACAATCAGCCCCAGCATTTT
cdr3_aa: CAWSPSDNQPQHF

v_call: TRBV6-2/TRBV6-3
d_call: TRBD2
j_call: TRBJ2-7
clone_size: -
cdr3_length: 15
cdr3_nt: TGTGCCAGCAGTCCCGGGGTAGCGGGAGCCCGCGAGCAGTACTTC
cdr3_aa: CASSPGVAGAREQYF

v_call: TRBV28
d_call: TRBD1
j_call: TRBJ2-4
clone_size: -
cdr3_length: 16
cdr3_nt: TGTGCCAGCAGTCTCCGGGACAGGGTTACCAAAAACATTCAGTACTTC
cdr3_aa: CASSLRDRVTKNIQYF

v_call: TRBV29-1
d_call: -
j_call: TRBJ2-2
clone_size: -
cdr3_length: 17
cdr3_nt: TGCAGCGTTGGTGGTTTAAGGACTGCTGCGAACACCGGGGAGCTGTTTTTT
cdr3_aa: CSVGGLRTAANTGELFF

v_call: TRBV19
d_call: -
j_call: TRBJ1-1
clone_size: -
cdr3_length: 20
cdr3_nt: TGTGCCAGTAGTATATACCGATATGCAGGGACCGGACTACGAAACACTGAAGCTTTCTTT
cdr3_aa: CASSIYRYAGTGLRNTEAFF

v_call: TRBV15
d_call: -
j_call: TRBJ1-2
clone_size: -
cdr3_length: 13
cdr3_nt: TGTGCCACCAGCAGAGATCTGACAGAAGGCTACACCTTC
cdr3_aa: CATSRDLTEGYTF

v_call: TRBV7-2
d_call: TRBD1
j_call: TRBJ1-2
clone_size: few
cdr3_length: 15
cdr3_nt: TGTGCCAGCAGCTACGGACAGGGGCCTTCCTATGGCTACACCTTC
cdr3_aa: CASSYGQGPSYGYTF

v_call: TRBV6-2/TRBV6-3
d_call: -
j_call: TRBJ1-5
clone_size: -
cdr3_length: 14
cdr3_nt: TGTGCCAGCAGTTACTCGCGTACTAGGCAGCCCCAGCATTTT
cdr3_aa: CASSYSRTRQPQHF

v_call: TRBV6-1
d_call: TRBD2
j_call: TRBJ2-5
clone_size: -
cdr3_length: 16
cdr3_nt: TGTGCCAGCAGTGAGGAGCGGGGCCCCTTTATAGAGACCCAGTACTTC
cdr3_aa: CASSEERGPFIETQYF

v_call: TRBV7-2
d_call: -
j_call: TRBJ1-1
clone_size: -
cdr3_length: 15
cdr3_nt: TGTGCCAGCAGCTTAGAGTGGGCTTTGAACACTGAAGCTTTCTTT
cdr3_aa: CASSLEWALNTEAFF

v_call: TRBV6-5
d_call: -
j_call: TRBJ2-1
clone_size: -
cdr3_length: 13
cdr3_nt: TGTGCCAGCAGTTACTCGCGGGGAGATGAGCAGTTCTTC
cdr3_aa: CASSYSRGDEQFF

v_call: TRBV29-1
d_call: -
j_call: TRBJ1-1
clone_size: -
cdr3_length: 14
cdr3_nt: TGCAGCGTTGATTCAGGGAAAGGAAACACTGAAGCTTTCTTT
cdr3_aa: CSVDSGKGNTEAFF

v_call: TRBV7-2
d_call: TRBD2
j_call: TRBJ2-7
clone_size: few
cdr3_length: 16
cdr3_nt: TGTGCCAGCAGACTGGGAGCGGCTAGCGGTGCCTACGAGCAGTACTTC
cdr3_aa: CASRLGAASGAYEQYF

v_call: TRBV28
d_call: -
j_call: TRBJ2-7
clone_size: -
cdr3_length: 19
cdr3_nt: TGTGCCAGCAGTTTAGACTCTCCTTTGGGGAGGTCGAACCCCTACGAGCAGTACTTC
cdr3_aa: CASSLDSPLGRSNPYEQYF

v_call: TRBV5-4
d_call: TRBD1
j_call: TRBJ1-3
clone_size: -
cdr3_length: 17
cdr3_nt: TGTGCCAGCAGCTTTGGGACAGGGGGTTTCTCTGGAAACACCATATATTTT
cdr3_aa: CASSFGTGGFSGNTIYF